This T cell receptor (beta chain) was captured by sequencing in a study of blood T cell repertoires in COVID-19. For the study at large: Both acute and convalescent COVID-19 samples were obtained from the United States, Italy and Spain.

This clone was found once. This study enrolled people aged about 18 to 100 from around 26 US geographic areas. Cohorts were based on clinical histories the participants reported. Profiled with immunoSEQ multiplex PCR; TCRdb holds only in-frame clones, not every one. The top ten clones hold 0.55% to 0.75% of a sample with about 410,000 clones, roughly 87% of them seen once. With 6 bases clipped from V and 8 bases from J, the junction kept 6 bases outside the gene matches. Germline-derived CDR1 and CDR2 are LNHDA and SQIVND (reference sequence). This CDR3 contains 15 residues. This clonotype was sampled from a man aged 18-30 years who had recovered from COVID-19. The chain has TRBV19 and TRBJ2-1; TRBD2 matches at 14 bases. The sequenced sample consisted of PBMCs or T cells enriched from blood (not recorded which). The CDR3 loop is CASRPGTSGSDEQFF. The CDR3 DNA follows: TGTGCCAGTAGGCCCGGGACTAGCGGGAGCGATGAGCAGTTCTTC.